This T cell receptor beta chain was sequenced for a study of T cell repertoires in cytomegalovirus infection. At the level of the study: HLA-C-restricted CMV epitopes, recently identified, and well-studied HLA-B-restricted ones were used by the study. Both a matching HLA type and CMV infection were indicated by public TCR beta signatures. Study outcomes and limitations: People with CMV and the relevant HLA were identified by cumulative public TCR beta family frequency. The response measured ex vivo was dominated by TCR beta clonotypes (HLA-C-restricted and CMV-specific).

As for this clonotype: Its target is not known.

Via MiXCR, TCRdb re-called the reads, giving one row per CDR3 protein. The table lists more than 250,000 distinct CDR3 sequences, more than 20% of them singletons. V trimming: 5 bases; J trimming: 1 base; junction bases outside the gene matches: 9. The CDR3 length is 15 residues. Germline V gene lookup returns CDR1 DFQATT and CDR2 SNEGSKA (reference sequence). This chain links TRBV20-1 with TRBJ2-5, with 8 bases that match TRBD2. The sequenced sample was cultured PBMCs, obtained from culture after CMV antigen stimulation. The TCR comes from a human donor in good health (CMV status not recorded). Some clones in this sample may be carry-over from other donors' samples. The CDR3 is CSAGTDSGTQETQYF. The CDR3 DNA reads as TGCAGTGCTGGGACCGATAGCGGGACCCAAGAGACCCAGTACTTC.